This T cell receptor (beta chain) was sequenced for a study of blood T cell repertoires in COVID-19. Looking at the study overall: Donors in the United States, Italy and Spain gave samples during acute or convalescent COVID-19. From T cells, B-cell-depleted T cells, or PBMCs came the material, which was cDNA or gDNA.

Authors' methods: Estimation of nucleated cell counts was performed using reference gene primer amplification. Measured with immunoSEQ multiplex PCR; TCRdb has only the in-frame clones, and not every one. That table is the source of V, J and clone size, and D and trimming were worked out from the DNA. The sample carries some 120,000 clones, around 74% recorded once. The germline CDR1 and CDR2 sequences are SGHRS and YFSETQ. The CDR3 is 15 residues long. Germline trimming cut 4 bases from V and 5 bases from J; bases unmatched to any gene: 11. The sample consisted of peripheral blood. V gene TRBV5-1 combines with J gene TRBJ2-7; 8 bases map to TRBD2. The receptor's source is a man between 60 and 70 years old with acute or convalescent COVID-19. CDR3 nucleotide sequence: TGCGCCAGCAGCCTCGGGGGGGCCTCTCTTCACGAGCAGTACTTC. This gives the protein CASSLGGASLHEQYF.